This TCR beta chain was profiled in a study of early T cells in non-severe SARS-CoV-2 infection. CDR1 is LNHDA, CDR2 SQIVND, per germline (reference sequence). V was trimmed by 5 bases and J by 4 bases, leaving 9 bases between them. This CDR3 contains 13 residues. Study results and limitations: Anti-spike CD8 responses were favored in VDJdb matching, and private and CD4 specificities were missed.

The protocol attached unique molecular identifiers to individual cDNA molecules. MiXCR, run by TCRdb on the 5' RACE reads, gives a single entry per CDR3 protein. The sample consists of around 65,000 distinct CDR3 sequences, about 12% of them appearing once. This clonotype was seen more than once but under ten times. Its antigen is as yet unknown. The source is an adult who was a healthcare worker with PCR-confirmed SARS-CoV-2 infection or an uninfected control (not recorded which). This chain connects TRBV19 to TRBJ2-1; D is uncertain. Source: whole blood, taken at baseline. CDR3 protein: CASSPRIYNEQFF. The CDR3 nucleotides read TGTGCCAGTAGTCCCAGGATTTACAATGAGCAGTTCTTC.